This T cell receptor beta chain was retrieved from a study of CD8 T cells in Susac syndrome. RNA was extracted with the RNeasy kit, and a quantity of roughly 0.5 to 1 ug was reverse transcribed using random hexamers. TCRdb re-analysed the immunoSEQ multiplex PCR reads in MiXCR, keeping a single row per CDR3 protein. The sample yields about 190,000 distinct CDR3 sequences, 91% seen once. Trimming removed 6 bases from V and 1 base from J, with 10 bases in between. The CDR3 contains 15 residues. The Susac syndrome patients fit the recently defined diagnostic criteria for definite or probable disease. Specimen: CD4+ T cells from PBMCs. The chain combines TRBV12-3 or TRBV12-4 with TRBJ2-6; D is unclear. This sequence originates from a human donor with Susac syndrome. The CDR3 DNA is TGTGCCAGCAGACTCGCCGGTTCTGGGGCCAACGTCCTGACTTTC. Translating gives CASRLAGSGANVLTF.